The rows below give T cell receptor beta chains drawn from one sample of a study of T cells after somatic rescue of genetic block. Profiling relied on immunoSEQ multiplex PCR, and the TCRdb table lists in-frame clones only, not all of them. The data show 100,000 to 120,000 clones, around 90% seen once. Sequenced: peripheral blood mononuclear cells (PBMCs). These receptors originate from a woman aged 18 to 35. CDR3s include the opening cysteine and the closing phenylalanine or tryptophan. The order of the fields is V gene, CDR3 length, J gene, CDR3 protein.

TRBV6-5	11	TRBJ1-2	CASSSLRGYTF
TRBV11-2	18	TRBJ2-3	CASSLGVGRGKSTDTQYF
TRBV5-6	15	TRBJ2-7	CASSPATDITYEQYF
TRBV19	11	TRBJ1-2	CASNDAYGYTF
TRBV18	17	TRBJ1-4	CASSPSVGATTNEKLFF
TRBV7-9	12	TRBJ2-7	CASSPTPYEQYF
TRBV5-1	16	TRBJ2-5	CASKLGTSGAEETQYF
TRBV29-1	12	TRBJ2-7	CSIRDNSYEQYF
TRBV25-1	15	TRBJ1-2	CASSDHSGWNYGYTF
TRBV27	13	TRBJ1-2	CASSRGGIYGYTF
TRBV5-1	15	TRBJ1-1	CASSRISGLNTEAFF
TRBV4-1	12	TRBJ2-3	CASSKSRDTQYF
TRBV4-1	15	TRBJ2-5	CASSLLAASQETQYF
TRBV5-4	13	TRBJ1-2	CASSLNGNYGYTF
TRBV5-1	14	TRBJ1-6	CASSLMRGNSPLHF
TRBV7-9	14	TRBJ1-2	CASSLAGRVTGYTF
TRBV10-3	14	TRBJ1-5	CAIRGSGTDQPQHF
TRBV13	14	TRBJ2-3	CASSLSGGSDTQYF
TRBV11-2	17	TRBJ1-1	CASSLGPGSWPHTEAFF
TRBV19	15	TRBJ1-5	CASRVQGAGNQPQHF
TRBV29-1	13	TRBJ1-2	CSAVYVGADGYTF
TRBV9	14	TRBJ2-3	CASSERGRTDTQYF
TRBV12-2	16	TRBJ1-4	CASRLNIGTRGEKLFF
TRBV19	15	TRBJ2-3	CASSVLAGEPDTQYF
TRBV11-2	16	TRBJ2-5	CASSFGGGRAQETQYF
TRBV5-4	14	TRBJ2-3	CASSLGQGADTQYF
TRBV7-3	14	TRBJ2-5	CASSLKGGQETQYF
TRBV6-1	15	TRBJ1-1	CASSVRDRTNTEAFF
TRBV30	15	TRBJ2-5	CAWTKGNRVEETQYF
TRBV9	14	TRBJ2-3	CASSVLNRGDTQYF
TRBV2	15	TRBJ2-7	CASQVRTGGSYEQYF
TRBV30	13	TRBJ1-2	CAWTSTGGYGYTF
TRBV4-2	15	TRBJ1-2	CASSSGGMRSYGYTF
TRBV6-5	12	TRBJ2-7	CASSYSGGEQYF
TRBV5-1	15	TRBJ1-3	CASSLEGGEGNTIYF
TRBV30	15	TRBJ2-3	CAWSVSRGGPDTQYF